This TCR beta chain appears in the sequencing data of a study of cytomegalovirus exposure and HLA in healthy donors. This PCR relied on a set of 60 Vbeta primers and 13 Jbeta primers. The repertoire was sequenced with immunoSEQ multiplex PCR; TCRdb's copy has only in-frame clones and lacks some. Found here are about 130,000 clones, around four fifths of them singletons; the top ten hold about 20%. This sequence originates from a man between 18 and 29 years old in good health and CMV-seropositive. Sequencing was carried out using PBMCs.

This CDR3 is CASSPRAPDSSGANVLTF. The CDR3 DNA follows: TGTGCCAGCTCACCACGAGCCCCCGACAGCTCTGGGGCCAACGTCCTGACTTTC. This chain uses TRBV18 with TRBJ2-6, with D perhaps matching TRBD1 (5 bases). V lost 1 base and J lost 0, with 13 bases in between. Germline-derived CDR1 and CDR2 are KGHSH and LQKENI. CDR3 length equals 18 residues.